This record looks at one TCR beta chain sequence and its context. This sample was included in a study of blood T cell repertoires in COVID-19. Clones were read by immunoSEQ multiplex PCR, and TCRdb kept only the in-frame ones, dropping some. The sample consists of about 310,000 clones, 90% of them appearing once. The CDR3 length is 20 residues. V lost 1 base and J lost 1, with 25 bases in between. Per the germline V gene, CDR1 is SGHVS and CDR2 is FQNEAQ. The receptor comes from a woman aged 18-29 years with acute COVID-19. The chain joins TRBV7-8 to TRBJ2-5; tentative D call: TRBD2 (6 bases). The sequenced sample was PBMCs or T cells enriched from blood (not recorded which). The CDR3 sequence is CASSLDRVLAVPRFQETQYF. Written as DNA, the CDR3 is TGTGCCAGCAGCTTAGATCGGGTACTAGCAGTACCACGGTTCCAAGAGACCCAGTACTTC.